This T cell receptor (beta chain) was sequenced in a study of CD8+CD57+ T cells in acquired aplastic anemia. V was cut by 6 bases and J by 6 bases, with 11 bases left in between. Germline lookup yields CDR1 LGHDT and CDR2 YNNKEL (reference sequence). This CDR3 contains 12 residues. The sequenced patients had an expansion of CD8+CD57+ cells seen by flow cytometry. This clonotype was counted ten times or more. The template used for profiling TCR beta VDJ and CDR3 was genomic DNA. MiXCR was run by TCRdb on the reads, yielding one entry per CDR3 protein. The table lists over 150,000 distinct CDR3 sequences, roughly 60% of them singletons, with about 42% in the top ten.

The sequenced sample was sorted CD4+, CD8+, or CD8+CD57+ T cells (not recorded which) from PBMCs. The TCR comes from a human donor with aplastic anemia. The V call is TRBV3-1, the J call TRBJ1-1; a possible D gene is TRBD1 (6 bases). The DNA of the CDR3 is TGTGCCAGCAGTGAACAGGGAGCTGAAGCTTTCTTT. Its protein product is CASSEQGAEAFF.